This entry describes one T cell receptor (beta chain). The entry originates in a study of T cell responses to AZD1222 COVID-19 vaccine. Trimming shortened V by 11 bases and J by 4 bases, and 17 bases separated the two germline ends. The CDR3 is 13 amino acids. Profiling relied on immunoSEQ multiplex PCR, and the TCRdb table lists in-frame clones only, not all of them. Among fewer than 90,000 clones listed, about 86% were seen once. This sequence originates from an adult who received the AZD1222 COVID-19 vaccine. Source: peripheral blood, taken 28 days after the second AZD1222 dose. The V gene is TRBV12-3 or TRBV12-4, the J gene TRBJ1-1; a weak D match, TRBD1 (5 bases). CDR3 DNA sequence: TGTGCCGTAGCGAGGCAGGGAGGCACTGAAGCTTTCTTT. Its translation: CAVARQGGTEAFF.